These 9 T cell receptor beta chains were all obtained from the same sample, sequenced in a study of blood T cell repertoires in COVID-19. Sequencing was performed with immunoSEQ multiplex PCR; in TCRdb, only in-frame clones are kept and a portion is missing. The sample carries 35,000 to 50,000 clones, around 85% recorded once. The sample taken for sequencing was peripheral blood. Receptors were obtained from a human donor in a cohort sampled during active COVID-19.

This chain uses TRBV6-5 with TRBJ1-1, with unresolved D. The CDR3 is 15 amino acids. Trimming stripped 8 bases from V and 3 bases from J, with 19 bases between. Germline V CDR1 and CDR2: MNHEY, SVGAGI. CDR3 region: CASSPLRGSDTEAFF. In DNA form, the CDR3 reads TGTGCCAGCTCCCCCCTCCGGGGATCGGACACTGAAGCTTTCTTT.

The table lists this clone with a count of one. The chain carries TRBV5-4 and TRBJ2-1; weak D call: TRBD1 (6 bases). The V gene's germline CDR1 is SGHNT and CDR2 YYREEE (reference sequence). Trimming removed 0 bases at V and 10 bases at J, with 11 bases between. The CDR3 runs 13 residues. CDR3 protein: CASSLGGRLEQFF. Written as DNA, the CDR3 is TGTGCCAGCAGCTTGGGGGGGCGTCTGGAGCAGTTCTTC.

The rearrangement joins TRBV18 to TRBJ2-3; D might be TRBD2 (6 bases). The germline CDR1 and CDR2 sequences are KGHSH and LQKENI. Trimming took off 6 bases at V and 4 bases at J, with 14 bases between the two ends. CDR3 length equals 14 residues. The CDR3 nucleotides are TGTGCCAGCTCGCCCGGACTAAAACCAGATACGCAGTATTTT. Protein product: CASSPGLKPDTQYF.

The V gene is TRBV5-1, the J gene TRBJ1-2; TRBD1 matches at 9 bases. The germline CDR1 and CDR2 sequences are SGHRS and YFSETQ. J lost 4 bases, V lost 4 bases, and 8 bases had no gene match. CDR3 length: 15 amino acids. CDR3 amino acids: CASSQTGTGTYGYTF. In nucleotides, the CDR3 is TGCGCCAGCAGCCAGACCGGGACAGGGACCTATGGCTACACCTTC.

This clone was seen only a few times. The chain recombines TRBV2 with TRBJ1-1; D may be TRBD1 (6 bases). Trimming took off 7 bases at V and 1 base at J, with 13 bases between the two ends. Germline-derived CDR1 and CDR2 are SNHLY and FYNNEI. The CDR3 runs 14 residues. The chain's CDR3 is CASTTRQENTEAFF. For the CDR3, the DNA is TGTGCCAGCACCACCAGACAGGAGAACACTGAAGCTTTCTTT. The full variable domain, rest sourced from reference TRBV2 and TRBJ1-1, is EPEVTQTPSHQVTQMGQEVILRCVPISNHLYFYWYRQILGQKVEFLVSFYNNEISEKSEIFDDQFSVERPDGSNFTLKIRSTKLEDSAMYFCASTTRQENTEAFFGQGTRLTVV.

This chain uses TRBV7-2 with TRBJ2-5, with 7 bases fitting TRBD2. V was clipped by 2 bases and J by 0 bases; unmatched bases: 12. The CDR3 runs 18 residues. The germline V gene has CDR1 SGHTA and CDR2 FQGNSA. CDR3 loop: CASSLFGGGTPYQETQYF. In DNA, the CDR3 is TGTGCCAGCAGCTTATTTGGGGGGGGGACTCCGTACCAAGAGACCCAGTACTTC.

The CDR3, as DNA: TGTGCCAGTACCGACCCGCGGAGACGCTCTGGGGCCAACGTCCTGACTTTC. This encodes CASTDPRRRSGANVLTF. The V gene is TRBV19, the J gene TRBJ2-6; no definite D call. This CDR3 has 17 amino acids. The germline CDR1 and CDR2 sequences are LNHDA and SQIVND (reference sequence). The V end lost 7 bases, the J end lost 0 bases, and 16 bases lay between the germline ends.

The J gene is TRBJ2-3, the V gene TRBV5-1; 12 bases map to TRBD2. The germline gives CDR1 SGHRS, CDR2 YFSETQ. Trimming cost V 4 bases and J 2 bases; bases outside gene matches: 8. This CDR3 has 17 amino acids. The CDR3: CASSAGLAGIYTDTQYF. CDR3 nucleotides: TGCGCCAGCAGCGCCGGACTAGCGGGGATCTACACAGATACGCAGTATTTT.

In DNA form, the CDR3 reads TGCGCCAGCAGCCAGGGCGGGCGCGTGGAGACCCAGTACTTC. This translates into CASSQGGRVETQYF. This sequence joins TRBV4-1 and TRBJ2-5; TRBD2 might be the D (5 bases). V gave up 3 bases and J gave up 5 bases, with 13 bases separating them. This CDR3 comprises 14 residues. CDR1 MGHRA and CDR2 YSYEKL come from the germline V gene.